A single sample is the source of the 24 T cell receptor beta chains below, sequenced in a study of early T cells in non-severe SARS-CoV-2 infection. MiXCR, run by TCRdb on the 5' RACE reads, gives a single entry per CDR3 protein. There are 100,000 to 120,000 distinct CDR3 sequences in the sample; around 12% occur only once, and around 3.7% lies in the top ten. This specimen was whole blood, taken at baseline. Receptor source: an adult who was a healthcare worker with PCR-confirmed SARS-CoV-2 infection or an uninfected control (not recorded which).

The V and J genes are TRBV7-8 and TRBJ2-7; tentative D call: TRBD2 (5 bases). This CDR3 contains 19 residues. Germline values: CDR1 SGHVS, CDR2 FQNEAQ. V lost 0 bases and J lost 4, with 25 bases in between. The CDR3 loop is CASSLAQRAARATGYEQYF. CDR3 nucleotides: TGTGCCAGCAGCTTAGCCCAAAGGGCCGCGAGAGCCACGGGGTACGAGCAGTACTTC.

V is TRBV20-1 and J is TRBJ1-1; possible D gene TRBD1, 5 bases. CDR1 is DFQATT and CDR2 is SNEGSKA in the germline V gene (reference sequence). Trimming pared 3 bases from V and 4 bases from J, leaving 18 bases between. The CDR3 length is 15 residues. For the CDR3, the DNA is TGCAGTGCTAGCCCGACAGAGAATATGCGCACTGAAGCTTTCTTT. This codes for CSASPTENMRTEAFF.

The CDR3 bases are TGTGCCAGCTCACCAGGGACCGATTCCCACGAGCAGTACTTC. As protein: CASSPGTDSHEQYF. The chain is built from TRBV18 and TRBJ2-7; D is possibly TRBD1 or TRBD2 (5 bases each). The germline gives CDR1 KGHSH, CDR2 LQKENI. The CDR3 sequence is 14 residues long. V lost 2 bases and J lost 5, with 13 bases in between.

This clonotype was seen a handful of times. As DNA, the CDR3 is TGTGCCAGCAGTTTAGGTCTCGGGACCCAGTACTTC. It codes for CASSLGLGTQYF. The chain recombines TRBV12-3 or TRBV12-4 with TRBJ2-5; D is undetermined. The CDR3 is 12 amino acids. V lost 1 base, J lost 7 bases, and 7 bases lay in between.

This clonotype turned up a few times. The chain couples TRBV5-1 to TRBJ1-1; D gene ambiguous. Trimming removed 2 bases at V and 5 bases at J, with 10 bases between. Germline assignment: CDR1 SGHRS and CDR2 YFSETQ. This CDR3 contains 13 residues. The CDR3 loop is CASSFYLRTEAFF. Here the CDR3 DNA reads TGCGCCAGCAGCTTTTATCTTCGGACTGAAGCTTTCTTT.

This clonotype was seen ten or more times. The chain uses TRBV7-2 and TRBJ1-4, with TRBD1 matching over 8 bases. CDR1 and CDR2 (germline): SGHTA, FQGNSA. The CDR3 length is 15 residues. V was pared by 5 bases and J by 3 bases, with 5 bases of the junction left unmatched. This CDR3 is CASSISQGANEKLFF. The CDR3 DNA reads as TGTGCCAGCAGCATATCACAGGGGGCTAATGAAAAACTGTTTTTT. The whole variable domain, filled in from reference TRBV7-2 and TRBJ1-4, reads GAGVSQSPSNKVTEKGKDVELRCDPISGHTALYWYRQSLGQGLEFLIYFQGNSAPDKSGLPSDRFSAERTGGSVSTLTIQRTQQEDSAVYLCASSISQGANEKLFFGSGTQLSVL.

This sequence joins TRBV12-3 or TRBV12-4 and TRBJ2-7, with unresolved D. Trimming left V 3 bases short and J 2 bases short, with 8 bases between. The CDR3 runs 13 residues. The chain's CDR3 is CASSLGRTYEQYF. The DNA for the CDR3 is TGTGCCAGCAGTTTGGGCAGAACCTACGAGCAGTACTTC.

This CDR3 is CASSQETYGYTF. Here the CDR3 DNA reads TGCGCCAGCAGCCAAGAAACCTATGGCTACACCTTC. J is TRBJ1-2 and V is TRBV4-1; D is unclear. Trimming pared 0 bases from V and 4 bases from J, leaving 3 bases between. The CDR3 runs to 12 residues. Per the germline V gene, CDR1 is MGHRA and CDR2 is YSYEKL.

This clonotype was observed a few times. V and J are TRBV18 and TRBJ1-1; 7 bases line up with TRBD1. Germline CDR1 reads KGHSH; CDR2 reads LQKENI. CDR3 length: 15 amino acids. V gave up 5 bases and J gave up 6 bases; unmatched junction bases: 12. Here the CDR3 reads CASSSSKPQGAEAFF. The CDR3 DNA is TGTGCCAGCTCATCCTCCAAGCCGCAGGGGGCTGAAGCTTTCTTT.

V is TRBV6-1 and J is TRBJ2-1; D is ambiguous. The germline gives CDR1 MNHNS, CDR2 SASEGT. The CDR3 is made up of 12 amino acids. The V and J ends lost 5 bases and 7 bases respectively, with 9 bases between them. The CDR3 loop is CASSHGVNEQFF. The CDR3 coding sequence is TGTGCCAGCAGTCATGGGGTTAATGAGCAGTTCTTC.

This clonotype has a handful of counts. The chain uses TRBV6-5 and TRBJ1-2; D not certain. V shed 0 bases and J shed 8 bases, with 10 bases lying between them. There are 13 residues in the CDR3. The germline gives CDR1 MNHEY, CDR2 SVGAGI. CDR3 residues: CASSYSSLEGYTF. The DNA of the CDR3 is TGTGCCAGCAGTTACTCTAGCCTGGAAGGCTACACCTTC.

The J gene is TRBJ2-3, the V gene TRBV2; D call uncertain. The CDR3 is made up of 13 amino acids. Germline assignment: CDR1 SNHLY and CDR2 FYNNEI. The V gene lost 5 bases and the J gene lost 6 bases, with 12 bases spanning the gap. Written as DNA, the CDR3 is TGTGCCAGCAGTAAAGGGTTGGGGGATACGCAGTATTTT. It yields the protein CASSKGLGDTQYF.

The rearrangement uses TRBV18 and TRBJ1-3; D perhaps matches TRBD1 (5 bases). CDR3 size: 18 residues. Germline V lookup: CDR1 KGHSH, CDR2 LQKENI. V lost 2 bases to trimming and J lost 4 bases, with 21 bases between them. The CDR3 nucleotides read TGTGCCAGCTCACCATGGCCAGGGCTATTGGAACTGGGAAACACCATATATTTT. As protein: CASSPWPGLLELGNTIYF.

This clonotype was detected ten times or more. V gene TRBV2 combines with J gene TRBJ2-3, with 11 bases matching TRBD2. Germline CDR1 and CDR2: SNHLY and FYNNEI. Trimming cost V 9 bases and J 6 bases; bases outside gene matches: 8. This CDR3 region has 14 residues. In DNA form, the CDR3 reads TGTGCCAGAGGGACTAGCGGCCCCGCTGATACGCAGTATTTT. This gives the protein CARGTSGPADTQYF.

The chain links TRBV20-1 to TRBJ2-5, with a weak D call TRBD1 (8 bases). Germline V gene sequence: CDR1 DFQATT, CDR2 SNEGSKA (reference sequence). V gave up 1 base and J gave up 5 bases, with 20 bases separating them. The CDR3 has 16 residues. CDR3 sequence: CSARVRTGRALETQYF. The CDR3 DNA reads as TGCAGTGCTAGAGTCCGGACAGGGAGGGCGTTGGAGACCCAGTACTTC.

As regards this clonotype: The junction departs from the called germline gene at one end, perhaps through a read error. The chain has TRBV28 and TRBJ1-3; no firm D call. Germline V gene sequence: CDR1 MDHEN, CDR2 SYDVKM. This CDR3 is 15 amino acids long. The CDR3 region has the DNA TGTGCCAGCAGGGGAGGAGGGAGCTCTGAAAACACCATATATTTT. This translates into CASRGGGSSENTIYF.

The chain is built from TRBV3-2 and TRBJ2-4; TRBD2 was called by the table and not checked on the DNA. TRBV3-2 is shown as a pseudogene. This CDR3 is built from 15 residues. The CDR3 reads CASSQGSGSKNIQYF. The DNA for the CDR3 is TGTGCCAGCAGCCAGGGTTCGGGGAGCAAAAACATTCAGTACTTC.

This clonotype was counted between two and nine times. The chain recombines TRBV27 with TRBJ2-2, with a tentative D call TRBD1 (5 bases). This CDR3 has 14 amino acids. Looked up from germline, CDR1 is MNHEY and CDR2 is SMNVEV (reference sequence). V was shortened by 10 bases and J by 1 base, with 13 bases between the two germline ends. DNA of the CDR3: TGTGCCACCTTCGACAGCCAGAACACCGGGGAGCTGTTTTTT. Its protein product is CATFDSQNTGELFF.

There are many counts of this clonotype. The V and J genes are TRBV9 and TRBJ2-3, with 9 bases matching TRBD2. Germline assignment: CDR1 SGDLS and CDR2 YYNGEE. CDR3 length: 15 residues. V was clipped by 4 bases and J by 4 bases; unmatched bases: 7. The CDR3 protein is CASSPDSGGADTQYF. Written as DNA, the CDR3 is TGTGCCAGCAGCCCCGATAGCGGGGGTGCAGATACGCAGTATTTT. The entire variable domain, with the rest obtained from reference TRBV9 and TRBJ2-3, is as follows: DSGVTQTPKHLITATGQRVTLRCSPRSGDLSVYWYQQSLDQGLQFLIQYYNGEERAKGNILERFSAQQFPDLHSELNLSSLELGDSALYFCASSPDSGGADTQYFGPGTRLTVL.

The CDR3 nucleotides read TGCGCCAGCAGCCAAGTGGTCCCCGGGACGGGTAATTCACCCCTCCACTTT. Its protein is CASSQVVPGTGNSPLHF. The chain recombines TRBV4-1 with TRBJ1-6; D is perhaps TRBD1 (5 bases). V dropped 1 base and J dropped 6 bases, with 16 bases sitting between them. The CDR3 totals 17 residues. Germline V lookup: CDR1 MGHRA, CDR2 YSYEKL.

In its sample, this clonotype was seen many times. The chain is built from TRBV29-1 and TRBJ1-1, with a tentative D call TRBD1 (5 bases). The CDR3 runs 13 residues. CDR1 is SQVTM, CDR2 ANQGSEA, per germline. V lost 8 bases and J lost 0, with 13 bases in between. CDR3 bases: TGCAGCCTTGGGGGAGTCATGAACACTGAAGCTTTCTTT. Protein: CSLGGVMNTEAFF.

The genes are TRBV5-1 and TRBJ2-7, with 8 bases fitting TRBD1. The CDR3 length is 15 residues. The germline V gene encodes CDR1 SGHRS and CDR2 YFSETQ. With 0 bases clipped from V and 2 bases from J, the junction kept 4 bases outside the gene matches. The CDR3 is CASSLGTGLTYEQYF. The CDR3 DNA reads TGCGCCAGCAGCTTGGGGACAGGGCTGACCTACGAGCAGTACTTC.

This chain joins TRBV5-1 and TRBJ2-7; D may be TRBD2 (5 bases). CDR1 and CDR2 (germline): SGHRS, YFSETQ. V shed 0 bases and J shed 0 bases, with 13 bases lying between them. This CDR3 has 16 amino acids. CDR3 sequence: CASSLEVGGSSYEQYF. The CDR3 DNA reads TGCGCCAGCAGCTTGGAAGTTGGCGGGTCCTCCTACGAGCAGTACTTC.

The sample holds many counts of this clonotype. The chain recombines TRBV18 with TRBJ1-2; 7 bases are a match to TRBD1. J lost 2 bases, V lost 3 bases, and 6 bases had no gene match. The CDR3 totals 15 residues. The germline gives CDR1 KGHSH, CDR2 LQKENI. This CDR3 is CASSPEGGRNYGYTF. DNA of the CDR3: TGTGCCAGCTCACCTGAAGGGGGCAGGAACTATGGCTACACCTTC.